What follows are 31 T cell receptor beta chains derived from one specimen sequenced in a study of T cell changes during pregnancy in multiple sclerosis. The data were produced by immunoSEQ multiplex PCR, yet TCRdb's version contains in-frame clones alone and is incomplete. The data show around 56,000 clones, with approximately 91% seen just once and roughly 0.7% held by the top ten. The source material was CD4+ T cells from peripheral blood mononuclear cells, sampled in the first trimester of pregnancy. The source is a female donor with multiple sclerosis, enrolled in a pregnancy study.

The chain recombines TRBV7-2 with TRBJ2-3; TRBD2 matches 13 bases. The CDR3 spans 15 residues. V dropped 6 bases and J dropped 4; count of bases not matched to a gene: 4. Germline CDR1 SGHTA, CDR2 FQGNSA. DNA of the CDR3: TGTGCCAGCAGACGACTAGCGGGGGGCGCAGATACGCAGTATTTT. This sequence encodes CASRRLAGGADTQYF.

The rearrangement links TRBV6-4 to TRBJ2-1, with D unresolved. V shed 5 bases and J shed 8 bases, with 13 bases lying between them. The CDR3 consists of 13 residues. Germline V CDR1 and CDR2: MRHNA, SNTAGT. The CDR3 region has the DNA TGTGCCAGCAGTCTTACTCCGTTCTATGAGCAGTTCTTC. This encodes CASSLTPFYEQFF.

CDR3 sequence (DNA): TGTGCCAGCACCGCCGGGGGGCGAACAGGGAACACTGAAGCTTTCTTT. Protein: CASTAGGRTGNTEAFF. V is TRBV2 and J is TRBJ1-1; D perhaps matches TRBD1 (6 bases). This CDR3 is built from 16 residues. Looked up from germline, CDR1 is SNHLY and CDR2 is FYNNEI. The ends were cut back, 7 bases at V and 1 base at J, with 19 bases in the middle.

This chain links TRBV6-6 with TRBJ2-1; 9 bases agree with TRBD2. V shed 4 bases, J shed 8 bases, and the junction held 12 bases outside the gene matches. CDR3 size: 16 residues. Germline CDR1 and CDR2: MNHNY and SVGAGI (reference sequence). CDR3 region: CASSSARGGLIDEQFF. In nucleotides, the CDR3 is TGTGCCAGCAGTTCGGCGCGGGGGGGCCTAATCGATGAGCAGTTCTTC.

The J gene is TRBJ1-2, the V gene TRBV18, with 7 bases lining up with TRBD1. The CDR3 covers 14 residues. V shed 6 bases and J 8 bases; nucleotides not matched to a gene: 12. Per the germline V gene, CDR1 is KGHSH and CDR2 is LQKENI. CDR3 sequence (DNA): TGTGCCAGCTCCCCCATAGGGGGCGCGGAAGGCTACACCTTC. Translation: CASSPIGGAEGYTF.

The CDR3 loop is CASSAGNVEKLFF. The CDR3 region has the DNA TGTGCCAGCAGTGCCGGGAACGTTGAAAAACTGTTTTTT. The chain joins TRBV14 to TRBJ1-4; D uncertain. The CDR3 length is 13 residues. Germline V gives CDR1 SGHDN, CDR2 FVKESK. The germline V and J ends were trimmed by 6 bases and 7 bases, with 12 bases remaining between them.

V gene TRBV7-9 combines with J gene TRBJ1-2, with D possibly matching TRBD1 (5 bases). Trimming took off 5 bases at V and 6 bases at J, with 10 bases between the two ends. This CDR3 spans 12 amino acids. From germline, CDR1 is SEHNR and CDR2 FQNEAQ (reference sequence). CDR3 DNA: TGTGCCAGCAGCCCAACAGGAGATGGCTACACCTTC. It encodes CASSPTGDGYTF.

J is TRBJ1-1 and V is TRBV9; 7 nucleotides agree with TRBD1. J was trimmed by 1 base and V by 0 bases; bases with no gene match: 3. The CDR3 has 15 amino acids. The germline V gene has CDR1 SGDLS and CDR2 YYNGEE. CDR3: CASSVGTGQNTEAFF. The CDR3, as DNA: TGTGCCAGCAGCGTAGGGACAGGACAGAACACTGAAGCTTTCTTT.

V is TRBV30 and J is TRBJ2-1, with 8 bases identical to TRBD2. This CDR3 is built from 15 residues. The V gene's germline CDR1 is GTSNPN and CDR2 SVGIG (reference sequence). Trimming removed 2 bases from V and 2 bases from J; junction bases left unmatched: 5. The CDR3 reads CAWSLGGATYNEQFF. Here the CDR3 DNA reads TGTGCCTGGAGTCTCGGGGGGGCAACCTACAATGAGCAGTTCTTC. Using reference TRBV30 and TRBJ2-1 for the parts outside the CDR3, the full variable domain is SQTIHQWPATLVQPVGSPLSLECTVEGTSNPNLYWYRQAAGRGLQLLFYSVGIGQISSEVPQNLSASRPQDRQFILSSKKLLLSDSGFYLCAWSLGGATYNEQFFGPGTRLTVL.

The CDR3 nucleotides are TGCGCCAGCAGCCACGAATCAGGGGGGAAGCAGTTCTTC. Translating it yields CASSHESGGKQFF. The chain carries TRBV4-1 and TRBJ2-1; D is possibly TRBD1 (7 bases). Germline CDR1 MGHRA, CDR2 YSYEKL. Trimming took 3 bases from V and 11 from J, leaving 14 bases between them. This CDR3 is 13 amino acids long.

The chain has TRBV27 and TRBJ1-1; no clear D. The V end was cut by 6 bases, the J end by 8 bases, with 10 bases between. This CDR3 spans 11 amino acids. Germline V gene sequence: CDR1 MNHEY, CDR2 SMNVEV (reference sequence). The CDR3 loop is CASSRGYEAFF. The CDR3 bases are TGTGCCAGCAGCCGAGGATACGAAGCTTTCTTT.

The rearrangement joins TRBV7-2 to TRBJ1-3; tentatively, D is TRBD1 (5 bases). Trimming pared 4 bases from V and 4 bases from J, leaving 8 bases between. The CDR3 is 13 amino acids. The germline gives CDR1 SGHTA, CDR2 FQGNSA. This CDR3 reads CASSSAGGNTIYF. In nucleotides, the CDR3 is TGTGCCAGCAGCTCGGCAGGGGGAAACACCATATATTTT.

This chain joins TRBV21-1 and TRBJ2-7; the D call TRBD1 from the table was never checked on the DNA. TRBV21-1 is tagged as a pseudogene. The CDR3 runs to 13 residues. DNA for the CDR3: TGTGCCAACTCGGGACAGGCTACCTACGAGCAGTACTTC. It translates to CANSGQATYEQYF.

This clone was counted a few times. The chain combines TRBV7-3 with TRBJ1-2, with D perhaps matching TRBD1 (5 bases). The CDR3 extends over 15 amino acids. The germline V gene encodes CDR1 SGHTA and CDR2 FQGTGA. Trimming took off 0 bases at V and 4 bases at J, with 12 bases between the two ends. CDR3 sequence (DNA): TGTGCCAGCAGCTTAACCGGGGGAGGGAGCTATGGCTACACCTTC. It translates to CASSLTGGGSYGYTF.

This chain links TRBV4-2 with TRBJ1-6, with no clear D. Trimming stripped 1 base from V and 8 bases from J, with 18 bases between. CDR3 length equals 17 residues. CDR1 is LGHNA and CDR2 is YNFKEQ in the germline V gene. The CDR3 sequence: CASSQVGGFWGDSPLHF. Here the CDR3 DNA reads TGTGCCAGCAGCCAAGTGGGAGGCTTTTGGGGAGATTCACCCCTCCACTTT.

The V call is TRBV30, the J call TRBJ2-7; perhaps TRBD2 as D (6 bases). This CDR3 is 12 amino acids long. The V end lost 0 bases, the J end lost 4 bases, and 7 bases lay between the germline ends. Germline V CDR1 and CDR2: GTSNPN, SVGIG (reference sequence). CDR3 bases: TGTGCCTGGAGTGTACGGGGGTACGAGCAGTACTTC. Its translation: CAWSVRGYEQYF. Filled out from reference TRBV30 and TRBJ2-7, the complete variable domain reads SQTIHQWPATLVQPVGSPLSLECTVEGTSNPNLYWYRQAAGRGLQLLFYSVGIGQISSEVPQNLSASRPQDRQFILSSKKLLLSDSGFYLCAWSVRGYEQYFGPGTRLTVT.

The genes are TRBV25-1 and TRBJ2-1, with 7 nucleotides matching TRBD1. The CDR3 totals 15 residues. CDR1 and CDR2 from the germline V gene are MGHDK and SYGVNS. V gave up 3 bases and J gave up 4 bases; unmatched junction bases: 6. The CDR3 nucleotides are TGTGCCAGCAGTGAGCCCGGGACAGCTTACAATGAGCAGTTCTTC. Its translation is CASSEPGTAYNEQFF. The entire variable domain, with the rest obtained from reference TRBV25-1 and TRBJ2-1, is as follows: EADIYQTPRYLVIGTGKKITLECSQTMGHDKMYWYQQDPGMELHLIHYSYGVNSTEKGDLSSESTVSRIRTEHFPLTLESARPSHTSQYLCASSEPGTAYNEQFFGPGTRLTVL.

V usage is TRBV6-9 and J usage is TRBJ2-5; D may be TRBD1 (6 bases). Germline CDR1 and CDR2: MNHGY and SVAAGI. This CDR3 spans 16 amino acids. The ends were cut back, 1 base at V and 1 base at J, with 13 bases in the middle. The CDR3 coding sequence is TGTGCCAGCAGTTATTTCTCATGGGGGCCCCAAGAGACCCAGTACTTC. Amino acids: CASSYFSWGPQETQYF.

This CDR3 is CASSFKSGDSNQPQHF. The CDR3, as DNA: TGTGCCAGCAGCTTCAAATCAGGTGATAGCAATCAGCCCCAGCATTTT. The gene calls are TRBV7-2 and TRBJ1-5; D not resolved. The CDR3 is 16 residues long. Germline CDR1 SGHTA, CDR2 FQGNSA. The V end was cut by 3 bases, the J end by 0 bases, with 12 bases between.

CDR3 amino acids: CASSLGIGRGEQFF. The CDR3 coding sequence is TGTGCCAGCAGCTTAGGTATAGGGAGGGGTGAGCAGTTCTTC. The chain has TRBV11-3 and TRBJ2-1, with 7 bases matching TRBD2. V dropped 1 base and J dropped 9; count of bases not matched to a gene: 6. The CDR3 contains 14 residues. CDR1 and CDR2 (germline): SGHNT, YENEEA.

J is TRBJ1-3 and V is TRBV9, with D possibly TRBD1 on 5 matching bases. The germline gives CDR1 SGDLS, CDR2 YYNGEE. V shed 0 bases and J shed 0 bases, with 10 bases lying between them. CDR3 length: 16 amino acids. CDR3 sequence: CASSVGQPFSGNTIYF. In nucleotides, the CDR3 is TGTGCCAGCAGCGTAGGACAGCCCTTCTCTGGAAACACCATATATTTT.

V gene TRBV2 combines with J gene TRBJ1-2, with 7 bases fitting TRBD1. The CDR3 length is 14 residues. V was clipped by 6 bases and J by 0 bases; unmatched bases: 4. The germline CDR1 and CDR2 sequences are SNHLY and FYNNEI. CDR3 region: CASSRQGANYGYTF. CDR3 DNA: TGTGCCAGCAGCAGGCAGGGGGCTAACTATGGCTACACCTTC.

The V call is TRBV6-6, the J call TRBJ1-5; D possibly corresponds to TRBD1 (5 bases). Trimming stripped 2 bases from V and 1 base from J, with 9 bases between. The length of the CDR3 is 15 residues. Germline V gene lookup returns CDR1 MNHNY and CDR2 SVGAGI (reference sequence). The CDR3 DNA reads as TGTGCCAGCAGTTACCTCCGGGGGAGCAATCAGCCCCAGCATTTT. Translated: CASSYLRGSNQPQHF.

This chain connects TRBV6-6 to TRBJ1-4; 9 bases are a match to TRBD1. The CDR3 extends over 12 amino acids. CDR1 is MNHNY, CDR2 SVGAGI, per germline (reference sequence). The V segment lost 6 bases and the J segment 11 bases; nucleotides outside the gene matches: 4. The CDR3 region is CASRQGADKLFF. CDR3 bases: TGTGCCAGCAGACAGGGGGCGGATAAACTGTTTTTT.

The chain is built from TRBV10-3 and TRBJ2-5; TRBD2 aligns across 10 bases. J lost 1 base, V lost 7 bases, and 3 bases had no gene match. Per germline, CDR1 ENHRY and CDR2 SYGVKD. The CDR3 totals 14 residues. This CDR3 reads CAIKAGGPQETQYF. In nucleotides, the CDR3 is TGTGCCATCAAAGCGGGGGGGCCCCAAGAGACCCAGTACTTC.

The rearrangement uses TRBV9 and TRBJ2-3, with D unresolved. The CDR3 runs to 14 residues. Looked up from germline, CDR1 is SGDLS and CDR2 is YYNGEE. Deletions cut 3 bases from V and 2 bases from J, with 10 bases between. CDR3 protein: CASSERSDTDTQYF. The CDR3 nucleotides are TGTGCCAGCAGCGAGCGTTCGGACACAGATACGCAGTATTTT.

The V call is TRBV7-2, the J call TRBJ2-5, with a weak D call TRBD2 (6 bases). The germline V gene encodes CDR1 SGHTA and CDR2 FQGNSA. The CDR3 length is 14 residues. V lost 5 bases to trimming and J lost 5 bases, with 15 bases between them. The CDR3 protein is CASSPGGARETQYF. CDR3 nucleotide sequence: TGTGCCAGCAGCCCCGGAGGGGCTAGGGAGACCCAGTACTTC.

V is TRBV7-6 and J is TRBJ2-3; 7 positions agree with TRBD2. CDR1 is SGHVS and CDR2 is FNYEAQ in the germline V gene. V lost 0 bases to trimming and J lost 3 bases; unmatched junction nucleotides: 0. The CDR3 extends over 14 amino acids. The CDR3 is CASSLAGGTDTQYF. CDR3 coding DNA: TGTGCCAGCAGCTTAGCGGGGGGGACAGATACGCAGTATTTT.

This clone has a single count. V gene TRBV5-5 combines with J gene TRBJ1-1; 7 nucleotides align to TRBD1. This CDR3 region has 16 residues. J lost 3 bases, V lost 4 bases, and 12 bases had no gene match. CDR1 is SGHKS and CDR2 is YYEKEE in the germline V gene (reference sequence). CDR3 nucleotide sequence: TGTGCCAGCAGCAGGACCTGGACAGGTCACGACACTGAAGCTTTCTTT. Translating gives CASSRTWTGHDTEAFF.

J is TRBJ1-5 and V is TRBV6-5, with no clear D. Germline V CDR1 and CDR2: MNHEY, SVGAGI. CDR3 length: 13 residues. With 6 bases removed from V and 5 bases from J, the gap between germline ends came to 11 bases. The CDR3 nucleotides are TGTGCCAGCAGGGGAGGGAGTTATCAGCCCCAGCATTTT. Protein product: CASRGGSYQPQHF.

The gene calls are TRBV5-6 and TRBJ1-2; 7 bases fit TRBD1. The V and J ends lost 3 bases and 8 bases, in that order; junction bases with no gene match: 10. This CDR3 is 14 amino acids long. From germline, CDR1 is SGHDT and CDR2 YYEEEE. The CDR3 DNA sequence: TGTGCCAGCAGCTCGGAACTTCAGGGGGTCGGCTACACCTTC. This translates into CASSSELQGVGYTF.